Listed below are T cell receptor beta chains from one sample, sequenced in a study of blood T cell repertoires in COVID-19. Measured with immunoSEQ multiplex PCR; TCRdb has only the in-frame clones, and not every one. The table lists about 250,000 clones, nearly 90% of them singletons. Sequenced: peripheral blood. The receptor set was obtained from a man aged 18-30 years with active or convalescent COVID-19. The CDR3 runs from the conserved cysteine through the conserved F or W. Each record gives: V gene, J gene, CDR3 protein.

v_gene: TRBV7-2; j_gene: TRBJ1-5; CDR3aa: CASSPQSQRYSNQPQHF
v_gene: TRBV9; j_gene: TRBJ2-7; CDR3aa: CASSVGLAGNYEQYF
v_gene: TRBV9; j_gene: TRBJ2-2; CDR3aa: CASSVVQGYPGELFF
v_gene: TRBV5-6; j_gene: TRBJ2-5; CDR3aa: CASSSPGQGDLKTQYF
v_gene: TRBV2; j_gene: TRBJ2-1; CDR3aa: CASSGLAGANNEQFF
v_gene: TRBV4-3; j_gene: TRBJ2-1; CDR3aa: CASSPGLAGGLYNEQFF
v_gene: TRBV4-3; j_gene: TRBJ1-5; CDR3aa: CASSPRWGDGNQPQHF
v_gene: TRBV5-6; j_gene: TRBJ2-1; CDR3aa: CASSATLGGISYNEQFF
v_gene: TRBV6-4; j_gene: TRBJ2-3; CDR3aa: CASSMGTGISDTQYF
v_gene: TRBV6-6; j_gene: TRBJ1-2; CDR3aa: CASSQQGALNYGYTF
v_gene: TRBV29-1; j_gene: TRBJ1-1; CDR3aa: CSVGRAITEAFF
v_gene: TRBV5-1; j_gene: TRBJ1-3; CDR3aa: CASSSSGDLRNTIYF
v_gene: TRBV4-1; j_gene: TRBJ2-1; CDR3aa: CASSQESSGFNEQFF
v_gene: TRBV15; j_gene: TRBJ1-1; CDR3aa: CATSRDRGRTEAFF
v_gene: TRBV25-1; j_gene: TRBJ2-7; CDR3aa: CASSHLSGQGAYEQYF
v_gene: TRBV5-1; j_gene: TRBJ2-3; CDR3aa: CASSLATASTDTQYF
v_gene: TRBV3-1/TRBV3-2; j_gene: TRBJ2-7; CDR3aa: CASSQGRLASEQYF
v_gene: TRBV5-1; j_gene: TRBJ1-1; CDR3aa: CASSNLGGTEAFF
v_gene: TRBV2; j_gene: TRBJ2-5; CDR3aa: CASRHGQGGILQETQYF
v_gene: TRBV7-9; j_gene: TRBJ1-1; CDR3aa: CASSLTHNTEAFF
v_gene: TRBV9; j_gene: TRBJ2-3; CDR3aa: CASSVATGFTDTQYF
v_gene: TRBV7-8; j_gene: TRBJ2-7; CDR3aa: CASSSIQGFFEQYF
v_gene: TRBV7-8; j_gene: TRBJ2-7; CDR3aa: CASSLARGSEQYF
v_gene: TRBV19; j_gene: TRBJ2-6; CDR3aa: CASWDRDSGANVLTF
v_gene: TRBV7-9; j_gene: TRBJ2-7; CDR3aa: CASSPTPPGLVTYEQYF
v_gene: TRBV21-1; j_gene: TRBJ1-6; CDR3aa: CASSRKGALGSPLHF
v_gene: TRBV10-3; j_gene: TRBJ2-7; CDR3aa: CAISESSVGGISYEQYF
v_gene: TRBV19; j_gene: TRBJ2-7; CDR3aa: CASGGQGSSYEQYF
v_gene: TRBV20-1; j_gene: TRBJ2-7; CDR3aa: CSASEMTSGRNEQYF
v_gene: TRBV10-1; j_gene: TRBJ1-4; CDR3aa: CASSSGDTNEKLFF
v_gene: TRBV7-9; j_gene: TRBJ2-1; CDR3aa: CASSLEQGLARNEQFF
v_gene: TRBV14; j_gene: TRBJ2-2; CDR3aa: CASCPTSFPGELFF
v_gene: TRBV7-2; j_gene: TRBJ2-1; CDR3aa: CASSPAASYNEQFF
v_gene: TRBV29-1; j_gene: TRBJ2-1; CDR3aa: CSVEGTSGINEQFF
v_gene: TRBV10-3; j_gene: TRBJ1-6; CDR3aa: CAISEGQGENSPLHF
v_gene: TRBV13; j_gene: TRBJ1-2; CDR3aa: CASSDDRGLSGYTF
v_gene: TRBV20-1; j_gene: TRBJ1-5; CDR3aa: CSASNFQGSNQPQHF
v_gene: TRBV7-9; j_gene: TRBJ2-7; CDR3aa: CASSLEEAEQYF
v_gene: TRBV28; j_gene: TRBJ2-1; CDR3aa: CASSFPSGAGDSYNEQFF
v_gene: TRBV4-1; j_gene: TRBJ1-1; CDR3aa: CASSHLTGASEAFF
v_gene: TRBV6-5; j_gene: TRBJ2-2; CDR3aa: CASRVGTDTGELFF
v_gene: TRBV7-6; j_gene: TRBJ2-1; CDR3aa: CASSLNSGRSSYNEQFF
v_gene: TRBV6-5; j_gene: TRBJ1-2; CDR3aa: CASKRGSFGYTF
v_gene: TRBV7-2; j_gene: TRBJ1-5; CDR3aa: CASSLDRDQPQHF
v_gene: TRBV24-1; j_gene: TRBJ2-2; CDR3aa: CATSDLRSGMYGELFF
v_gene: TRBV28; j_gene: TRBJ1-3; CDR3aa: CASSPRGGSGNTIYF
v_gene: TRBV5-1; j_gene: TRBJ2-5; CDR3aa: CASSLGTGAQQETQYF
v_gene: TRBV7-2; j_gene: TRBJ1-1; CDR3aa: CASSLRTGNTEAFF
v_gene: TRBV9; j_gene: TRBJ2-3; CDR3aa: CASSPHLISGGATDTQYF